This T cell receptor beta chain came from a study of regulatory T cells in long-lasting Graves disease. Arm-PCR of CDR3 regions and iRepertoire HTBI primers were used to build TCR beta libraries. TCRdb independently ran MiXCR on the multiplex PCR reads; one entry per CDR3 protein. This table holds 400,000 to 600,000 distinct CDR3 sequences, around a fifth found once. The V end lost 6 bases, the J end lost 4 bases, and 12 bases lay between the germline ends. The CDR3 covers 13 residues. The germline V gene has CDR1 SNHLY and CDR2 FYNNEI. This clonotype was counted ten times or more. The time point denotes: persistent/refractory GD, antithyroid drugs over 5 years with positive TRAb. From RNA extracted from PBMCs, the TCR library was made. Graves' disease diagnosis used American Thyroid Association guidelines. A roughly 8.7-milliliter sample of peripheral blood was drawn into EDTA tubes.

Sequenced here: peripheral blood mononuclear cells (PBMCs), sampled when the disease was refractory, from a patient treated with antithyroid drugs. The sequence was collected from a female donor with Graves disease. The rearrangement joins TRBV2 to TRBJ1-1, with a weak D call TRBD1 (5 bases). CDR3: CASRVGGGTEAFF. The CDR3 DNA follows: TGTGCCAGCAGGGTCGGGGGTGGCACTGAAGCTTTCTTT.